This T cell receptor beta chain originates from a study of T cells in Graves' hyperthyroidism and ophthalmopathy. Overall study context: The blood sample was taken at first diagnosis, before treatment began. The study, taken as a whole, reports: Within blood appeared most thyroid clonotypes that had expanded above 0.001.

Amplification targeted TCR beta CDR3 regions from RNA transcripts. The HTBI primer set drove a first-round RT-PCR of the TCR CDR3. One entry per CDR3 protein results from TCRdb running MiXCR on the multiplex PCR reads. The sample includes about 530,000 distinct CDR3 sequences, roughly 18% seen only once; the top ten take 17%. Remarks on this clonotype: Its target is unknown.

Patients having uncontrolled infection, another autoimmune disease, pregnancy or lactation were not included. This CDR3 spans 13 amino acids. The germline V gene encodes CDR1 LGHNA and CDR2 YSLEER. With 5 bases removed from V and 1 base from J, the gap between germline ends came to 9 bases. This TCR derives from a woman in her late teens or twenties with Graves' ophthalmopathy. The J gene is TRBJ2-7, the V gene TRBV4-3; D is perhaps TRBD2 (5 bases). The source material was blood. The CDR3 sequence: CASSGRISYEQYF. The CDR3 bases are TGCGCCAGCAGCGGGAGAATTTCCTACGAGCAGTACTTC.